The T cell receptor (beta chain) under discussion was sequenced for a study of T cells in Graves' hyperthyroidism and ophthalmopathy. Study-wide context: The initial diagnosis was the point when peripheral blood was collected, ahead of any treatment. Study findings and constraints: Median prediction lead before ophthalmopathy onset was 6.5 months with the model.

Using RNA transcripts as the source, TCR beta CDR3 regions were amplified. First-round RT-PCR targeting the TCR CDR3 was performed with the HTBI primer set. One entry per CDR3 protein, called by TCRdb with MiXCR from the multiplex PCR reads. The sample lists hundreds of thousands of distinct CDR3 sequences, around 20% seen once, with 30% to 40% in the top ten. Uncontrolled infections, other autoimmune diseases, pregnancy or lactation led to exclusion of patients. The PBMCs were sourced from fresh peripheral blood (about 9.7 ml). As to this clonotype: What it binds is not known.

V was pared by 5 bases and J by 4 bases, with 9 bases of the junction left unmatched. CDR1 is SGHRS, CDR2 YFSETQ, per germline. The CDR3 has 15 amino acids. The clonotype comes from a man younger than 45 with Graves' ophthalmopathy. Material: blood. This chain links TRBV5-1 with TRBJ2-1; 7 bases align to TRBD2. The CDR3 DNA follows: TGCGCCAGCAGGACAGCGGGAAAGACGTACAATGAGCAGTTCTTC. Translating it yields CASRTAGKTYNEQFF.